This TCR beta chain was found in a study of cytomegalovirus exposure and HLA in healthy donors. Study results and limitations: Cytomegalovirus-associated status was assigned to about 170 TCR beta chains.

CDR1 MGHRA and CDR2 YSYEKL come from the germline V gene. V was cut by 5 bases and J by 0 bases, with 17 bases left in between. The CDR3 runs 17 residues. Amplification used 60 Vbeta primers and 13 Jbeta primers. Assay used: immunoSEQ multiplex PCR; TCRdb lists only in-frame clones, some missing. The sample carries roughly 120,000 clones, 75% to 90% recorded once. For this clone: What it recognizes is unknown.

Material: PBMCs. This chain connects TRBV4-1 to TRBJ2-1; D may be TRBD2 (6 bases). The source is a male donor in good health and CMV-seronegative. The CDR3 is CASSSDGGRGSYNEQFF. In nucleotides, the CDR3 is TGCGCCAGCAGCTCGGACGGGGGACGGGGCTCCTACAATGAGCAGTTCTTC.